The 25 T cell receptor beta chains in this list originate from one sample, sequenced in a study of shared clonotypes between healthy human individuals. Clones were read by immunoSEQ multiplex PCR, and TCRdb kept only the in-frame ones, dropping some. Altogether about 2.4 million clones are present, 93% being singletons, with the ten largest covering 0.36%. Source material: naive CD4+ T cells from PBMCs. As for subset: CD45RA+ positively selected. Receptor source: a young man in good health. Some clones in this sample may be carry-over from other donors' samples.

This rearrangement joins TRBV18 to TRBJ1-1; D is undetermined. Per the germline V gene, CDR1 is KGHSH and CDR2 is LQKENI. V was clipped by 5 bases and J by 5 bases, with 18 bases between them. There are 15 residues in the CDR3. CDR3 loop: CASSARNGRETEAFF. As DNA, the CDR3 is TGTGCCAGCTCAGCACGGAACGGGCGCGAGACTGAAGCTTTCTTT.

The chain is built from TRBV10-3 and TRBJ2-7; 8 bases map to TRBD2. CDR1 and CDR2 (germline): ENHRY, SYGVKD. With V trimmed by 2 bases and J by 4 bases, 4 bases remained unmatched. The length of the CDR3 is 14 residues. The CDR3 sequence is CAISEGSGTYEQYF. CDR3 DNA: TGTGCCATCAGTGAGGGTAGCGGGACTTACGAGCAGTACTTC.

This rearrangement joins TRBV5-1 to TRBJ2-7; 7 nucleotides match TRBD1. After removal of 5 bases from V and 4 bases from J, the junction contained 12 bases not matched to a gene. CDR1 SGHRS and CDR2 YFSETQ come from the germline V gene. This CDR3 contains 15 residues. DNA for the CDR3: TGCGCCAGCAGTACTCACAGGGGTCGAGAGTACGAGCAGTACTTC. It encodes CASSTHRGREYEQYF.

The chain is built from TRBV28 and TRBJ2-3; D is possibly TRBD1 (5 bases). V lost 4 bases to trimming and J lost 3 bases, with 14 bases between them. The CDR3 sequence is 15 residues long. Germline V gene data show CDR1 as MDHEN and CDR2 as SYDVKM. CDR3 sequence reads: CASSSPRDPTDTQYF. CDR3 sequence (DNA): TGTGCCAGCAGTTCTCCCAGGGATCCGACAGATACGCAGTATTTT.

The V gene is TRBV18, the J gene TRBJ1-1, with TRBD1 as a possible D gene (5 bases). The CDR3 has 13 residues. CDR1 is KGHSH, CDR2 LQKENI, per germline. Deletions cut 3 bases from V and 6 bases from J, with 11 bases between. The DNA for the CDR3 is TGTGCCAGCTCACCGTCCACGGGGCCTGAAGCTTTCTTT. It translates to CASSPSTGPEAFF.

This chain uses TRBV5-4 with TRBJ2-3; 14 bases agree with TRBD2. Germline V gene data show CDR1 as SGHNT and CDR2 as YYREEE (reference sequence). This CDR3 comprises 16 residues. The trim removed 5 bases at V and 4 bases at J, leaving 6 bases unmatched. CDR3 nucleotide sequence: TGTGCCAGCAGACAGCGACTAGCGGGAGGGGCAGATACGCAGTATTTT. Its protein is CASRQRLAGGADTQYF.

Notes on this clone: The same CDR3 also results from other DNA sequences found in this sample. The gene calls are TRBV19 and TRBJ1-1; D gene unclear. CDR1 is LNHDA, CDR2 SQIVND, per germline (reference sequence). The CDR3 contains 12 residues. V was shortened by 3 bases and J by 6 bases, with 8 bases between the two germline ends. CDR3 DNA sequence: TGTGCCAGTAGTATCGCGCCCCCTGAAGCTTTCTTT. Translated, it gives CASSIAPPEAFF.

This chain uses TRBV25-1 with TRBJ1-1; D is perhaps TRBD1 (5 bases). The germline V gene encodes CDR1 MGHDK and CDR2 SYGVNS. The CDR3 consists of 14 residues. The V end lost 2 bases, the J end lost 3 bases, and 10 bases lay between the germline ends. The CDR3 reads CASSEDRGYTEAFF. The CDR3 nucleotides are TGTGCCAGCAGTGAAGATCGGGGGTACACTGAAGCTTTCTTT. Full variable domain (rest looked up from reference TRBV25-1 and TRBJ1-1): EADIYQTPRYLVIGTGKKITLECSQTMGHDKMYWYQQDPGMELHLIHYSYGVNSTEKGDLSSESTVSRIRTEHFPLTLESARPSHTSQYLCASSEDRGYTEAFFGQGTRLTVV.

CDR3 sequence (DNA): TGTGCCAGCAATCATGACGGGAGGGTCCAAGAGACCCAGTACTTC. Translating it yields CASNHDGRVQETQYF. The V and J genes are TRBV2 and TRBJ2-5, with TRBD2 identical over 8 bases. The CDR3 runs to 15 residues. The V and J ends lost 7 bases and 1 base, in that order; junction bases with no gene match: 8. Germline V gene data show CDR1 as SNHLY and CDR2 as FYNNEI.

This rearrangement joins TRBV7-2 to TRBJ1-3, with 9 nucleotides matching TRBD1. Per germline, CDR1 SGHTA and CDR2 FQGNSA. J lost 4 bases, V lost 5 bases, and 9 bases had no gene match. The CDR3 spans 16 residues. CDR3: CASSTYRGRTGNTIYF. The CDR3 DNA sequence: TGTGCCAGCAGCACTTACAGGGGGCGCACGGGAAACACCATATATTTT.

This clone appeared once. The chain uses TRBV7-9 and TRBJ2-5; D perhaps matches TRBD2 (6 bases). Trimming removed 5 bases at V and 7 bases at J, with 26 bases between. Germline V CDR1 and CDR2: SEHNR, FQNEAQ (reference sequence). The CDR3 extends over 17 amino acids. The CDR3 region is CASSPRVIADYGWTQYF. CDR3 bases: TGTGCCAGCAGCCCACGGGTGATAGCGGACTACGGTTGGACCCAGTACTTC.

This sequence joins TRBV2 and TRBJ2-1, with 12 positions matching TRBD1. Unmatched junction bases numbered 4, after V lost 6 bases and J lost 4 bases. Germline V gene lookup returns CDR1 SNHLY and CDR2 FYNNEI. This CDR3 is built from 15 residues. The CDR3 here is CASRPGQGAYNEQFF. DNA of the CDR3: TGTGCCAGCAGACCGGGACAGGGGGCTTACAATGAGCAGTTCTTC. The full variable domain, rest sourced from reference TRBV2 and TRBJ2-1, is EPEVTQTPSHQVTQMGQEVILRCVPISNHLYFYWYRQILGQKVEFLVSFYNNEISEKSEIFDDQFSVERPDGSNFTLKIRSTKLEDSAMYFCASRPGQGAYNEQFFGPGTRLTVL.

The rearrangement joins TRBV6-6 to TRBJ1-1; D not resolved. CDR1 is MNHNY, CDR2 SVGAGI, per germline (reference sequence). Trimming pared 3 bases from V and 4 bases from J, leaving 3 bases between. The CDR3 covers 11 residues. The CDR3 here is CASSYTTEAFF. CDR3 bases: TGTGCCAGCAGTTATACCACTGAAGCTTTCTTT.

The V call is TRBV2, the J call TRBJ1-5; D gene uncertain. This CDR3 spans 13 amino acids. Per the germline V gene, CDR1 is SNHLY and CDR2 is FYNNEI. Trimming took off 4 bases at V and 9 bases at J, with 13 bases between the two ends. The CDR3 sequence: CASSGPPGPPQHF. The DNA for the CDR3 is TGTGCCAGCAGTGGACCGCCGGGCCCGCCCCAGCATTTT. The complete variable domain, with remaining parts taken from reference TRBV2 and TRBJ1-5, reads EPEVTQTPSHQVTQMGQEVILRCVPISNHLYFYWYRQILGQKVEFLVSFYNNEISEKSEIFDDQFSVERPDGSNFTLKIRSTKLEDSAMYFCASSGPPGPPQHFGDGTRLSIL.

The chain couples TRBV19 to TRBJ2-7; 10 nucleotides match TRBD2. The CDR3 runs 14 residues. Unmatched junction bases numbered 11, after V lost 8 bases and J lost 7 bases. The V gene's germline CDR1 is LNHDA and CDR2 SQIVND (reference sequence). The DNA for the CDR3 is TGTGCCAGTGGAACCGGGACTAGCGCGGGGGAGCAGTACTTC. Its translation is CASGTGTSAGEQYF. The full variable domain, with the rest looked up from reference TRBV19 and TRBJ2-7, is DGGITQSPKYLFRKEGQNVTLSCEQNLNHDAMYWYRQDPGQGLRLIYYSQIVNDFQKGDIAEGYSVSREKKESFPLTVTSAQKNPTAFYLCASGTGTSAGEQYFGPGTRLTVT.

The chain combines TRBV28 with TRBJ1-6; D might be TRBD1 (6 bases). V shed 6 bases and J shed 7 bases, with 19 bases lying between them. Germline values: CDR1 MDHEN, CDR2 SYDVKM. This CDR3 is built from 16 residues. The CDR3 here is CASSRSGALGNSPLHF. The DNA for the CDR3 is TGTGCCAGCAGCAGATCAGGGGCTCTGGGGAATTCACCCCTCCACTTT. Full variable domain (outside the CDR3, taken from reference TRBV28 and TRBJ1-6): DVKVTQSSRYLVKRTGEKVFLECVQDMDHENMFWYRQDPGLGLRLIYFSYDVKMKEKGDIPEGYSVSREKKERFSLILESASTNQTSMYLCASSRSGALGNSPLHFGNGTRLTVT.

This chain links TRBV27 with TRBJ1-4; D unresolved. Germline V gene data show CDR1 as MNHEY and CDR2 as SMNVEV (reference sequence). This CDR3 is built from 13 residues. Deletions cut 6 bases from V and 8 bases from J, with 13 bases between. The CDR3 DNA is TGTGCCAGCAGCCAAGGACTGTGGGAAAAACTGTTTTTT. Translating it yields CASSQGLWEKLFF.

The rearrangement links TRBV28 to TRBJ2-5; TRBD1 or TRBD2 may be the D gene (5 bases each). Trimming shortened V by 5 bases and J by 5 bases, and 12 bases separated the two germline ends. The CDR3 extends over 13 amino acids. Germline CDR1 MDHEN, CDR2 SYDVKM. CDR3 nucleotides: TGTGCCAGCAGTCTCGGGGCAGAGGAGACCCAGTACTTC. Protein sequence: CASSLGAEETQYF.

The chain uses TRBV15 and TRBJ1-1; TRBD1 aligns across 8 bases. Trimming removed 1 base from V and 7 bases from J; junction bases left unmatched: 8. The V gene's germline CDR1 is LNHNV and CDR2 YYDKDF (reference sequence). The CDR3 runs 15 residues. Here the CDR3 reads CATSRGRAGGFEAFF. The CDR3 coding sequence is TGTGCCACCAGCAGAGGAAGGGCAGGGGGCTTTGAAGCTTTCTTT.

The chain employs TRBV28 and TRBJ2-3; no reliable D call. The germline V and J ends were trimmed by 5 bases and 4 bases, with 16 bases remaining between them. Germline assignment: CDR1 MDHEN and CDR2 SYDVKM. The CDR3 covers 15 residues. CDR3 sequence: CASSPSPSKADTQYF. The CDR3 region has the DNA TGTGCCAGCAGTCCCAGCCCTTCAAAGGCAGATACGCAGTATTTT.

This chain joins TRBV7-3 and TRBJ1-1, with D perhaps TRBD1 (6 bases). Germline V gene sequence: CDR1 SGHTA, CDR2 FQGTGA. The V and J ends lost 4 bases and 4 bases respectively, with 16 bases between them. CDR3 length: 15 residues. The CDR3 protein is CASSSFTGSPTEAFF. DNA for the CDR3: TGTGCCAGCAGCTCCTTCACAGGGTCCCCCACTGAAGCTTTCTTT. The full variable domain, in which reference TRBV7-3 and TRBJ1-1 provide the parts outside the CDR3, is GAGVSQTPSNKVTEKGKYVELRCDPISGHTALYWYRQSLGQGPEFLIYFQGTGAADDSGLPNDRFFAVRPEGSVSTLKIQRTERGDSAVYLCASSSFTGSPTEAFFGQGTRLTVV.

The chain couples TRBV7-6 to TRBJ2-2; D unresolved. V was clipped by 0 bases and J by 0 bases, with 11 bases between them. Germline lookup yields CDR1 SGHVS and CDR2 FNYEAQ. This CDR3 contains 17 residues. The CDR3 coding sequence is TGTGCCAGCAGCTTAGCGATAAGACGATCGAACACCGGGGAGCTGTTTTTT. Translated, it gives CASSLAIRRSNTGELFF.

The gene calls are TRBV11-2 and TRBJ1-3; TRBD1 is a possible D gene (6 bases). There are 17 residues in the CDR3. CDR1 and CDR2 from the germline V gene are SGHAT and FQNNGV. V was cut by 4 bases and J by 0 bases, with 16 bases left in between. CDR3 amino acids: CASSSPRRGFSGNTIYF. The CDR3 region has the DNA TGTGCCAGCAGCTCCCCCCGCAGGGGCTTCTCTGGAAACACCATATATTTT.

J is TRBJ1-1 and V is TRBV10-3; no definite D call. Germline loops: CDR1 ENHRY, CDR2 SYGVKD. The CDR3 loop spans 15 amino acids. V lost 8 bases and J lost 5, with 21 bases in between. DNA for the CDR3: TGTGCCATCGCCGAGACCGGGCGTTGGGAAACTGAAGCTTTCTTT. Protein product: CAIAETGRWETEAFF.

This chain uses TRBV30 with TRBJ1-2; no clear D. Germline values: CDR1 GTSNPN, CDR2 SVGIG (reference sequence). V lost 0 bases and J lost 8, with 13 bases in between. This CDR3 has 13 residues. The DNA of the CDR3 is TGTGCCTGGAGTGTATCAGTGGCGGGCGGCTACACCTTC. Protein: CAWSVSVAGGYTF.